This T cell receptor (beta chain) was sequenced for a study of cytomegalovirus exposure and HLA in healthy donors (TCRdb year 2017). For the study in its entirety: An earlier analysis of approximately 600 of the donors reported approximately 270 Gb of sequence data and around 110 million unique TCR beta sequences from 190 million or so T cells. Approximately 330 gigabases of sequencing data and around 90 million unique TCR sequences made up an early release that covered around 640 HLA-typed donors. Of the approximately 400 genotyped donors, 65% to 90% fell in the genetic ancestry cluster associated with self-reported Caucasian donors. The study aimed to test whether cataloging public T cell receptors could reveal signatures of past pathogen exposure. The study profiled the T cell repertoires of around 700 subjects by immunosequencing and related them to cytomegalovirus serostatus. In addition to the first cohort of approximately 650 subjects, a separate validation cohort of 120 different subjects was used. High-throughput TCR immunosequencing, statistical association of individual TCRs with disease status, and machine learning were combined to predict cytomegalovirus infection status. A later analysis re-examined previously published TCR beta repertoires from 500 to 700 donors and added high-resolution HLA genotyping to investigate patterns of TCR occurrence. Rather than drawing on any new phenotypic data, the later analysis identified candidate immune exposures from TCR beta sequences and the way those sequences occurred across donors. To decide whether each TCR beta V gene segment behaved as functional or pseudogenic, an earlier analysis of fewer than 750 of the donors relied on high-throughput TCR beta sequencing. Donor age, sex, ethnicity and CMV serostatus were compiled together with the repertoire data. A later genetic analysis used genome-wide SNP genotypes for about three fifths of the 666 donors, treating that subset as a discovery cohort. Every discovery cohort repertoire had been produced on one sequencing platform. Both class I and class II loci were covered by HLA typing, at four-digit resolution. The number of donors typed differed by locus, with about 629-630 for A, B, C, DRB1 and DQB1, about 500 for DQA1, about 610 for DPA1, and about 450 for DPB1. Because of strong linkage in the cohort, five DR-DQ haplotypes were treated as single units for association and clustering. On average, approximately 250,000 unique TCR beta nucleotide sequences were sequenced per donor among several hundred genotyped donors of the cohort, with roughly a sixth of those sequences being non-productive. Overall study results and their limits: A further reported finding was that TCR beta sequences accurately predicted the HLA-A and HLA-B alleles for most subjects in the first cohort. The only immune exposure information available for the cohort was CMV serostatus. Some IMGT-functional V segments, including TRBV6-2 and TRBV6-3, could not be distinguished by the 87-base-pair reads and were therefore excluded. At a false discovery rate of 0.05, a later analysis linked about 17,000 TCR beta sequences to specific HLA alleles. A later genetic analysis associated a missense DCLRE1C variant with V-gene and J-gene trimming of TCR beta chains, and an independent cohort replicated the association. In a later analysis, the rate of TCR association differed among HLA loci, with DRB1 alleles having the most associated TCRs and HLA-C alleles having the fewest. A total of around 150 TCR beta chains were listed by the study as associated with cytomegalovirus. In an earlier analysis of some 640 of the donors, most TCR beta V segments were observed in productive rearrangements about 90% or about 30% of the time, broadly matching IMGT annotations. A few of the identified cytomegalovirus-associated TCR beta chains were confirmed in vitro to be specific for cytomegalovirus antigens. Sequencing depth was assumed to be roughly uniform across donors in the presence/absence analyses, though that assumption may not hold. In a later genetic analysis, fewer N-insertions in productive TCRs were reported among donors in an Asian-associated ancestry cluster than the roughly 710-donor mean. Most CMV-associated TCR beta chains appeared to be HLA-restricted in a later analysis, and the HLA associations seemed to be driven largely by CMV exposure. Correlated functional status among segregating V segments might reflect linkage disequilibrium, but an unknown experimental factor could not be ruled out. In this cohort, only TCR beta chains were sequenced, and detectable features were limited by the absence of alpha or paired-chain data. The authors suggested that the approach could potentially be extended to other disease states and immunological phenotypes. The classifier was reported to diagnose cytomegalovirus status with high specificity and sensitivity in both the original cohort and the validation cohort. Strong co-occurrence of HLA alleles, especially DR and DQ, made assigning TCR associations to individual alleles difficult. HLA typing was unavailable for some donors at each locus, so association tests used only the typed subset. Most TCR sequences were observed very rarely across donors, whereas some public TCRs were present in many individuals. A cluster of highly shared sequence variants was judged likely to be a technical artifact of the sequencing pipeline. A later analysis reported that several top co-occurrence clusters appeared linked to parvovirus B19, influenza, CMV and Epstein-Barr virus. Compared with equally common non-associated chains, HLA-associated TCR beta chains in a later analysis were more clonally expanded and had lower generation probabilities. Roughly 15 rarely observed V segments, including chromosome 9 orphons, were excluded from the earlier analysis of some 590 of the donors because counts were too low.

Based on the germline V gene, the CDR1 and CDR2 sequences are SGDLS and YYNGEE. The cysteine opens and the phenylalanine closes a CDR3 of 15 amino acids. Only the CDR3 portion is preserved as DNA: 45 bases, with reading frame beginning at the first base. V is pruned by 3 bases and J by 2 bases, leaving 6 bases of the junction without a gene match. The protocol used for the library was the immunoSEQ multiplex PCR assay. The multiplex PCR relied on a mix of 60 forward primers for TCR Vbeta segments and 13 reverse primers for TCR Jbeta segments. A multiplex PCR assay on genomic DNA amplified the CDR3 region of rearranged TCR beta genes. The amplified TCR beta libraries were sequenced on the Illumina HiSeq System as 87-base-pair reads. As for the original processing: In a later analysis, roughly 80 million unique TCR beta chains were counted across the 500 to 850 repertoires, and some 10 million of these chains were shared by at least two donors. Raw reads were error-corrected and collapsed into unique sequences with a nearest-neighbor algorithm that merged closely related sequences to remove PCR and sequencing errors. To assign V, D and J gene segments, CDR3 sequences were aligned to IMGT reference sequences. For a sequence to be retained, a match of at least six nucleotides was required to both a V gene segment and a J gene segment. A rearrangement counted as productive if the CDR3 had no stop codons and remained in frame with V and J, and every other rearrangement counted as non-productive. CDR3 was defined according to IMGT convention as the region running from the second conserved V-encoded cysteine to the conserved J-encoded phenylalanine. The earlier analysis of about 610 of the donors excluded sequences that lacked an unambiguous match to a single V gene segment. In an earlier analysis of roughly 600 of the donors, a V segment was called functional when productive rearrangements were above 56.7%, and segregating when the standard deviation between donors exceeded 5%. To diagnose cytomegalovirus status from the catalog of TCR beta chain sequences, a statistical classification framework was built. In a later analysis, V and J genes were assigned by comparing TCR nucleotide sequences against IMGT/GENE-DB human TR gene sequences. Using the TCRdist pipeline, a later analysis assigned CDR3 sequences along with most-parsimonious VDJ recombination scenarios. In a later analysis, every TCR beta chain was defined by the combination of its CDR3 amino acid sequence and its V-gene family, and reads without a unique V-gene family were dropped. A later analysis removed 592 highly shared, low-generation-probability nucleotide sequences to deal with suspected cross-contamination and a sequencing artifact. In a later analysis, a clonal expansion index was calculated for each public chain from normalized within-repertoire ranks of inferred template counts. A later analysis computed generation probabilities with a VDJ recombination model fitted to out-of-frame rearrangements, and checked the results against IGoR. Hypergeometric tests were used in a later analysis to score TCR-TCR, TCR-HLA and TCR-CMV co-occurrence, with a repertoire-size bias correction applied to the TCR pairs. False discovery rates were estimated in a later analysis by permuting HLA or CMV assignments 20 times. In a later analysis, co-occurring TCRs were grouped using DBSCAN, and TCRdist sequence similarity was added for clustering within HLA-allele-positive subsets. For co-occurrence clustering, repertoires with fewer than 30,000 or more than 120,000 public chains were excluded, along with roughly 5 repertoires with anomalous nucleotide sharing. Sourced from immuneACCESS, this table was stored by TCRdb with only in-frame sequences that have V and J called. A share of the clones is absent; for the studies checked, an unresolved V gene accounts for under half, and the remainder has no known explanation. V, J and clone size reflect that table, while D and trimming were determined from the DNA. A total of some 130,000 clones appear in this sample, about 66% of them only once. Approximately 1.6% of the sample rests with the top ten.

The cohort comprised around 700 healthy bone marrow donors. Cohort members were all nominally healthy when sampled, although unrecorded immune exposures were likely present. Of the 670 or so cohort members, more than 250 had a positive CMV serostatus and just over 350 had a negative one, while no CMV serostatus was recorded for the donor. A peripheral blood sample was collected from each donor, and TCR beta sequencing was performed on peripheral blood mononuclear cells. Genomic DNA extraction from the blood cell samples was performed with the Qiagen DNeasy Blood Extraction Kit. The count of this clone is one. Its antigen has not been determined. Per-base qualities were not stored, and no clone one base away is much larger.

Recombination connected TRBV9 to TRBJ2-3; 7 bases in between match TRBD2. Sequences were obtained from PBMCs. This TCR derives from a human donor in good health. Here is the DNA: TGTGCCAGCAGCGACCGGGACTACCACACAGATACGCAGTATTTT. Translated, this is CASSDRDYHTDTQYF. Where the CDR3 stops, the reference TRBV9 and TRBJ2-3 genes take over; the full variable domain is DSGVTQTPKHLITATGQRVTLRCSPRSGDLSVYWYQQSLDQGLQFLIQYYNGEERAKGNILERFSAQQFPDLHSELNLSSLELGDSALYFCASSDRDYHTDTQYFGPGTRLTVL.